The 5 T cell receptor beta chains below were found in one sample sequenced in a study of monozygotic twins with inflammatory bowel disease. Reanalyzing the 5' RACE reads, TCRdb keeps one entry per CDR3 protein, without DNA. The sample shows more than 300,000 distinct CDR3 sequences, and less than 6.5% sits with its ten largest clones. Sequenced: blood. The receptors stem from a human donor with ulcerative colitis or Crohn's disease, or a healthy co-twin of an affected twin (not recorded which).

The chain couples TRBV12-3 or TRBV12-4 to TRBJ2-3; TCRdb reports TRBD2, a call that lacks DNA to check it against. This CDR3 region has 14 residues. The CDR3 region is CASSFGGARDTQYF.

The J gene is TRBJ1-1, the V gene TRBV6-5. There are 11 residues in the CDR3. Germline CDR1 and CDR2: MNHEY and SVGAGI. The CDR3 is CATVQNTEAFF.

The chain has TRBV12-3 or TRBV12-4 and TRBJ1-5. The CDR3 spans 12 residues. CDR3 protein: CASKFAGQPQHF.

The V and J genes are TRBV2 and TRBJ1-5; the D call from TCRdb, TRBD1, cannot be confirmed without DNA. Germline V gene lookup returns CDR1 SNHLY and CDR2 FYNNEI. The CDR3 consists of 15 residues. This chain's CDR3 is CASSGEAGGNQPQHF.

The gene calls are TRBV2 and TRBJ1-1. Germline CDR1 and CDR2: SNHLY and FYNNEI. The CDR3 consists of 13 residues. CDR3 amino acids: CASSADQNTEAFF.